These 11 T cell receptor beta chains originate from one sample sequenced in a study of cytomegalovirus exposure and HLA in healthy donors. With 60 Vbeta and 13 Jbeta primers, the PCR was carried out. The data were produced by immunoSEQ multiplex PCR, yet TCRdb's version contains in-frame clones alone and is incomplete. The sample totals more than 140,000 clones; its top ten clones hold 2.2%. The material sequenced was PBMCs. The receptors here all came from a woman under 30 in good health and CMV-seronegative.

V is TRBV7-8 and J is TRBJ2-7; D gene uncertain. The CDR3 has 13 residues. CDR1 and CDR2 from the germline V gene are SGHVS and FQNEAQ. CDR3 DNA sequence: TGTGCCAGCAGCTTAGGAGGAGACCCTACCCTACGAGTC. Translated, it gives CASSLGGDPTLRV.

The V and J genes are TRBV21-1 and TRBJ1-6. TRBV21-1 is an annotated pseudogene. This CDR3 region has 16 residues. The CDR3 nucleotides are TGTGCCAGCAGCGAACGCCAGCAAGCGTTTAATTCACCCCTCCACTTT. It yields the protein CASSERQQAFNSPLHF.

The chain combines TRBV6-1 with TRBJ2-1, with TRBD2 matching over 11 bases. The V segment lost 8 bases and the J segment 4 bases; nucleotides outside the gene matches: 7. The germline gives CDR1 MNHNS, CDR2 SASEGT. This CDR3 region has 15 residues. The CDR3: CASGRTSGQYNEQFF. CDR3 nucleotide sequence: TGTGCCAGCGGACGGACTAGCGGGCAATACAATGAGCAGTTCTTC.

The rearrangement joins TRBV2 to TRBJ2-7; 9 nucleotides agree with TRBD1. Germline values: CDR1 SNHLY, CDR2 FYNNEI. Trimming at V came to 0 bases and at J to 4 bases, leaving 10 bases not matched to a gene. The CDR3 loop spans 17 amino acids. In nucleotides, the CDR3 is TGTGCCAGCAGTGAAGCATTAACCGGGACAGGGATTTACGAGCAGTACTTC. It translates to CASSEALTGTGIYEQYF. The whole variable domain, remainder taken from reference TRBV2 and TRBJ2-7, is EPEVTQTPSHQVTQMGQEVILRCVPISNHLYFYWYRQILGQKVEFLVSFYNNEISEKSEIFDDQFSVERPDGSNFTLKIRSTKLEDSAMYFCASSEALTGTGIYEQYFGPGTRLTVT.

The V call is TRBV7-3, the J call TRBJ2-5; 8 bases align to TRBD2. This CDR3 is built from 13 residues. Germline assignment: CDR1 SGHTA and CDR2 FQGTGA. V was clipped by 5 bases and J by 9 bases; unmatched bases: 8. CDR3 region: CASSLSGGEAQYF. The CDR3 DNA is TGTGCCAGCAGCCTCTCGGGGGGGGAGGCCCAGTACTTC.

The J gene is TRBJ2-1, the V gene TRBV14, with 15 bases lining up with TRBD2. V trimming: 4 bases; J trimming: 2 bases; junction bases outside the gene matches: 9. Germline V lookup: CDR1 SGHDN, CDR2 FVKESK. The CDR3 has 19 residues. The DNA of the CDR3 is TGTGCCAGCAGCCTCGTCCCGGGACTAGCGGGAGGACCCTACAATGAGCAGTTCTTC. Translated, it gives CASSLVPGLAGGPYNEQFF.

This chain connects TRBV4-2 to TRBJ1-4; unclear D gene. Germline loops: CDR1 LGHNA, CDR2 YNFKEQ. Between the trimmed V and J ends, which lost 1 base and 0 bases, there was a span of 9 bases. The CDR3 runs to 16 residues. The DNA of the CDR3 is TGTGCCAGCAGCCAAGCGTCAGGCGCAACTAATGAAAAACTGTTTTTT. It translates to CASSQASGATNEKLFF.

V is TRBV19 and J is TRBJ2-1; D might be TRBD2 (6 bases). The CDR3 consists of 15 residues. The germline V gene has CDR1 LNHDA and CDR2 SQIVND (reference sequence). The V end was cut by 3 bases, the J end by 5 bases, with 14 bases between. The DNA of the CDR3 is TGTGCCAGTAGTATTCTCGGGCTAGCGCACAATGAGCAGTTCTTC. Translated, it gives CASSILGLAHNEQFF.

The chain recombines TRBV7-3 with TRBJ2-2; D call uncertain. The length of the CDR3 is 13 residues. The germline CDR1 and CDR2 sequences are SGHTA and FQGTGA. Trimming shortened V by 0 bases and J by 6 bases, and 5 bases separated the two germline ends. CDR3 DNA: TGTGCCAGCAGCTTAACCCTAGCCGGGGAGCTGTTTTTT. Translating it yields CASSLTLAGELFF. Using reference TRBV7-3 and TRBJ2-2 for the parts outside the CDR3, the full variable domain is GAGVSQTPSNKVTEKGKYVELRCDPISGHTALYWYRQSLGQGPEFLIYFQGTGAADDSGLPNDRFFAVRPEGSVSTLKIQRTERGDSAVYLCASSLTLAGELFFGEGSRLTVL.

Comment on this clone: The junction shows a germline mismatch at one end, possibly a read error. The genes are TRBV6-1 and TRBJ2-4; TRBD1 aligns across 8 bases. Germline loops: CDR1 MNHNS, CDR2 SASEGT. The CDR3 runs to 17 residues. The CDR3 DNA is TGTGCCAGCAGTCAAGCCGGGACAGGTGCTGCCAAAAACATTCAGTACTTC. It encodes CASSQAGTGAAKNIQYF.

The V gene is TRBV5-1, the J gene TRBJ1-1; no firm D call. CDR3 size: 14 residues. The germline V and J ends were trimmed by 1 base and 1 base, with 8 bases remaining between them. The V gene's germline CDR1 is SGHRS and CDR2 YFSETQ. The CDR3 loop is CASSLSPPNTEAFF. CDR3 in DNA: TGCGCCAGCAGCTTGTCTCCCCCGAACACTGAAGCTTTCTTT.